One sample yielded the 14 T cell receptor beta chains listed below, sequenced in a study of T cells in Graves' hyperthyroidism and ophthalmopathy (dated by TCRdb to about 2019). The protocol used for the library was multiplex PCR. TCRdb shows the sequencer as Illumina HiSeq 2000. TCR beta CDR3 regions were amplified from RNA transcripts. A first-round RT-PCR of the TCR CDR3 used the HTBI primer set with the Qiagen OneStep RT-PCR kit. In-frame beta chains were kept once TCRdb had trimmed the public reads at Q25 with fastp and called clones with MiXCR. Under each unique CDR3 protein, matching rows form one entry showing the most common genes and DNA. In this sample the table shows roughly 580,000 distinct CDR3 sequences, about 14% of which occur a single time. Roughly 5.7% of the sample is in the top ten clones. The sequenced material came from blood. These receptors were obtained from a woman in her twenties or thirties with Graves' hyperthyroidism that later progressed to Graves' ophthalmopathy.

This clonotype was counted at least ten times. The rearrangement uses TRBV6-1 and TRBJ1-2, with D perhaps TRBD1 (5 bases). The CDR3 contains 11 residues. The V and J ends lost 8 bases and 2 bases respectively, with 6 bases between them. The germline CDR1 and CDR2 sequences are MNHNS and SASEGT. The chain's CDR3 is CASGDNYGYTF. The DNA of the CDR3 is TGTGCCAGCGGGGACAACTATGGCTACACCTTC.

This clonotype has just a few counts. A read error may be the cause here, since a much bigger clone is one base away. The chain couples TRBV6-1 to TRBJ1-2; 8 nucleotides align to TRBD1. CDR1 MNHNS and CDR2 SASEGT come from the germline V gene. J was trimmed by 2 bases and V by 8 bases; bases with no gene match: 4. This CDR3 is built from 13 residues. Here the CDR3 reads CASRDRPNYGYTF. In nucleotides, the CDR3 is TGTGCCAGCCGGGACAGGCCAAACTATGGCTACACCTTC.

The chain couples TRBV9 to TRBJ2-1; TRBD2 agrees at 8 bases. V was pared by 0 bases and J by 2 bases, with 4 bases of the junction left unmatched. Germline V gene lookup returns CDR1 SGDLS and CDR2 YYNGEE. This CDR3 spans 16 amino acids. As DNA, the CDR3 is TGTGCCAGCAGCGTAGAAAAGCGGGAGCCCTACAATGAGCAGTTCTTC. It translates to CASSVEKREPYNEQFF.

This rearrangement joins TRBV6-1 to TRBJ1-5; possible D gene TRBD1, 5 bases. In germline, CDR1 is MNHNS, CDR2 SASEGT. The V end was cut by 8 bases, the J end by 3 bases, with 14 bases between. This CDR3 has 14 amino acids. In nucleotides, the CDR3 is TGTGCCAGCGGGGGGAGAGGGGACAATCAGCCCCAGCATTTT. Translating it yields CASGGRGDNQPQHF.

This clonotype turned up a few times. This sequence joins TRBV19 and TRBJ1-1; D gene ambiguous. V lost 3 bases to trimming and J lost 5 bases, with 13 bases between them. The CDR3 length is 14 residues. Looked up from germline, CDR1 is LNHDA and CDR2 is SQIVND (reference sequence). CDR3 protein: CASSIVMGGTEAFF. The CDR3 DNA is TGTGCCAGTAGTATCGTAATGGGAGGGACTGAAGCTTTCTTT.

This clonotype was detected many times. The genes are TRBV3-1 and TRBJ1-1; maybe TRBD1 (5 bases). Germline V gives CDR1 LGHDT, CDR2 YNNKEL (reference sequence). CDR3 length: 13 amino acids. Trimming pared 4 bases from V and 10 bases from J, leaving 16 bases between. CDR3 loop: CASSLSGTRGAFF. In DNA form, the CDR3 reads TGTGCCAGCAGCCTGTCAGGGACGAGAGGAGCTTTCTTT.

Notes on this clonotype: With a much larger clone just one base away, this may be a read error. The chain links TRBV6-2 or TRBV6-3 to TRBJ2-1, with 8 nucleotides matching TRBD2. Per the germline V gene, CDR1 is MNHEY and CDR2 is SVGEGT. The CDR3 contains 15 residues. CDR3: CACRTWREASTEQFF. As DNA, the CDR3 is TGTGCCTGCAGAACCTGGCGGGAGGCTTCGACGGAGCAGTTCTTC.

This clonotype was recorded many times. This chain links TRBV11-2 with TRBJ2-1; TRBD2 matches at 9 bases. There are 14 residues in the CDR3. In germline, CDR1 is SGHAT, CDR2 FQNNGV. The J segment lost 8 bases and the V segment lost 4 bases, leaving 6 bases of the junction unmatched. CDR3 in amino acids: CASSSSGIHDEQFF. The CDR3 DNA sequence: TGTGCCAGCAGCTCTAGCGGGATCCACGATGAGCAGTTCTTC.

This clonotype has at least ten counts. The chain uses TRBV2 and TRBJ1-5; no reliable D call. Germline V gene lookup returns CDR1 SNHLY and CDR2 FYNNEI. The CDR3 is 16 residues long. Trimming removed 1 base from V and 8 bases from J, with 18 bases in between. Here the CDR3 DNA reads TGTGCCAGCAGTGAAGATTTCAGACGGTCAAAAGAGCCCCAGCATTTT. Translating it yields CASSEDFRRSKEPQHF.

This clonotype was found many times. This chain links TRBV12-3 or TRBV12-4 with TRBJ2-5, with D possibly matching TRBD2 (5 bases). The CDR3 length is 17 residues. V was trimmed by 2 bases and J by 2 bases, leaving 18 bases between them. The CDR3 loop reads CASSLSQPGISQETQYF. CDR3 sequence (DNA): TGTGCCAGCAGTTTAAGCCAGCCGGGGATCTCTCAAGAGACCCAGTACTTC.

This clonotype was seen ten or more times. The chain combines TRBV7-2 with TRBJ2-7; TRBD1 matches at 8 bases. The germline V gene encodes CDR1 SGHTA and CDR2 FQGNSA. This CDR3 is 15 amino acids long. V lost 5 bases to trimming and J lost 3 bases; unmatched junction nucleotides: 9. The CDR3 DNA follows: TGTGCCAGCAGCCTTCCCAGGGGGCCAAACTACGAGCAGTACTTC. It is translated as CASSLPRGPNYEQYF.

In its sample, this clonotype was seen a few times. V gene TRBV7-9 combines with J gene TRBJ1-2, with D possibly matching TRBD1 (6 bases). The CDR3 length is 16 residues. V was trimmed by 1 base and J by 2 bases, leaving 14 bases between them. Germline V gene sequence: CDR1 SEHNR, CDR2 FQNEAQ (reference sequence). CDR3 protein: CASSLEGHSLNYGYTF. The CDR3 coding sequence is TGTGCCAGCAGCTTAGAGGGACACTCGTTAAACTATGGCTACACCTTC.

This clonotype was recorded a few times. A much bigger clone sits one base away, suggesting this may be a read error. The CDR3 end shows no conserved phenylalanine or tryptophan, and so a read error is likely. The chain couples TRBV12-3 or TRBV12-4 to TRBJ2-7; 7 nucleotides align to TRBD1. The CDR3 has 14 amino acids. The ends lost 3 bases at V and 2 bases at J; junction bases unmatched: 4. CDR3 loop: CASSLMGQTYEQYL. CDR3 bases: TGTGCCAGCAGTTTGATGGGACAGACCTACGAGCAGTACCTC.

The genes are TRBV15 and TRBJ2-3, with TRBD1 matching over 8 bases. Germline assignment: CDR1 LNHNV and CDR2 YYDKDF (reference sequence). With 3 bases clipped from V and 6 bases from J, the junction kept 5 bases outside the gene matches. The CDR3 is 14 residues long. CDR3 amino acids: CATSSDRGGDTQYF. The CDR3, as DNA: TGTGCCACCAGCAGTGACAGGGGCGGGGATACGCAGTATTTT.